The sequence of this TCR beta chain was determined in a study of CD8 T cells in ankylosing spondylitis. Broader study findings: One TCR beta motif, made up of under ten highly homologous variants, appeared characteristic of ankylosing spondylitis blood.

Turning to this clonotype: Its antigen is currently unknown.

Using its own MiXCR run on the 5' RACE reads, TCRdb lists one record per CDR3 protein. The data contain fewer than 750,000 distinct CDR3 sequences, around 19% of them seen just once; the ten biggest clones take up around a fifth. This CDR3 is 14 amino acids long. V was trimmed by 4 bases and J by 5 bases, leaving 14 bases between them. Germline values: CDR1 LNHDA, CDR2 SQIVND (reference sequence). The sequencing input was blood, either unsorted or a sorted T cell fraction (not recorded which). This TCR came from a male donor with ankylosing spondylitis. V and J are TRBV19 and TRBJ1-1, with D possibly TRBD1 on 5 matching bases. The CDR3 is CASSTFRDVTEAFF. In DNA, the CDR3 is TGTGCCAGTAGTACCTTCCGGGACGTGACTGAAGCTTTCTTT.